This is a list of T cell receptor beta chains from one sample in a study of CD8 T cells in ankylosing spondylitis. One entry per CDR3 protein results from TCRdb running MiXCR on the 5' RACE reads. The sample records 800,000 to 900,000 distinct CDR3 sequences, over 9.5% being singletons. The specimen was blood, either unsorted or a sorted T cell fraction (not recorded which). The origin of the receptors is a male donor with ankylosing spondylitis. Both conserved end residues are part of each CDR3. D genes are given only for firm matches. Some rows have no size entry. The others give once, few or many, or a class for an expanded clone.

clone_size d_call j_call v_call cdr3_aa cdr3_nt
. TRBD2 TRBJ2-1 TRBV28 CASSKGLAGVKANEQFF TGTGCCAGCAGTAAGGGACTAGCGGGAGTCAAAGCAAATGAGCAGTTCTTC
. TRBD2 TRBJ2-1 TRBV6-5 CASSYQLAGSNEQFF TGTGCCAGCAGTTACCAACTAGCGGGAAGTAATGAGCAGTTCTTC
few TRBD1 TRBJ2-5 TRBV29-1 CSVSPSSGGETQYF TGCAGCGTTAGCCCTAGCTCAGGGGGAGAGACCCAGTACTTC
many . TRBJ1-5 TRBV5-1 CASSSEGGRNQPQHF TGCGCCAGCAGCAGCGAAGGGGGTCGCAATCAGCCCCAGCATTTT
. TRBD1 TRBJ2-2 TRBV5-1 CASSPAGGAYTGELFF TGCGCCAGCAGCCCCGCAGGGGGCGCGTACACCGGGGAGCTGTTTTTT
. TRBD1 TRBJ2-3 TRBV6-1 CASSRDRAHTDTQYF TGTGCCAGCAGCCGGGACAGGGCCCACACAGATACGCAGTATTTT
many . TRBJ1-1 TRBV24-1 CATSGAQGMNTEAFF TGTGCCACCAGTGGCGCACAGGGAATGAACACTGAAGCTTTCTTT
once . TRBJ2-1 TRBV6-2/TRBV6-3 CASSYFGGSSYNEQFF TGTGCCAGCAGTTACTTTGGGGGTAGCTCCTACAATGAGCAGTTCTTC
. . TRBJ2-2 TRBV3-1 CASTPQVANTGELFF TGTGCCAGCACCCCGCAGGTCGCGAACACCGGGGAGCTGTTTTTT
many TRBD2 TRBJ2-1 TRBV5-1 CASSLGLAASNEQFF TGCGCCAGCAGCTTGGGACTAGCGGCTTCCAATGAGCAGTTCTTC
many TRBD2 TRBJ2-1 TRBV12-3/TRBV12-4 CASSRRLVLADNEQFF TGTGCCAGCAGTCGACGACTCGTACTAGCGGACAATGAGCAGTTCTTC
few . TRBJ1-4 TRBV12-3/TRBV12-4 CASSQALASGKKLFF TGTGCCAGCAGCCAAGCCCTAGCCTCAGGAAAAAAACTGTTTTTT
few . TRBJ2-7 TRBV5-6 CASSFRQVGTYEQYF TGTGCCAGCAGCTTTAGGCAGGTGGGCACCTACGAGCAGTACTTC
once . TRBJ1-1 TRBV20-1 CCATPMGGTNTEAFF TGCTGTGCCACCCCTATGGGGGGGACGAACACTGAAGCTTTCTTT
. . TRBJ1-1 TRBV7-9 CASSLFATEAFF TGTGCCAGCAGCTTATTTGCCACTGAAGCTTTCTTT
. . TRBJ1-5 TRBV6-6 CATAQGMGQPQHF TGTGCCACCGCACAGGGTATGGGTCAGCCCCAGCATTTT
. TRBD2 TRBJ2-1 TRBV6-5 CASSYAAGGPNEQFF TGTGCCAGCAGTTACGCAGCGGGAGGGCCGAATGAGCAGTTCTTC
many . TRBJ1-1 TRBV29-1 CSVSGILNTEAFF TGCAGCGTGAGCGGAATTCTGAACACTGAAGCTTTCTTT
. . TRBJ2-1 TRBV6-1 CASRPGTRNEQFF TGTGCCAGCAGGCCCGGGACACGGAATGAGCAGTTCTTC
. TRBD2 TRBJ2-1 TRBV5-4 CASSLAGGLTYNEQFF TGTGCCAGCAGCTTGGCGGGGGGACTAACCTACAATGAGCAGTTCTTC
. . TRBJ2-1 TRBV20-1 CSASKESVEQFF TGCAGTGCTAGTAAGGAATCGGTTGAGCAGTTCTTC
many TRBD1 TRBJ1-2 TRBV6-6 CASIRQGARGYTF TGTGCCAGCATCCGACAGGGGGCGAGGGGCTACACCTTC
few . TRBJ2-5 TRBV7-2 CASSLAGADQETQYF TGTGCCAGCAGCTTAGCGGGGGCCGACCAAGAGACCCAGTACTTC
few . TRBJ2-5 TRBV4-2 CASSSRVGYQETQYF TGTGCCAGCAGCTCTCGGGTAGGGTACCAAGAGACCCAGTACTTC
many . TRBJ2-1 TRBV7-2 CASSIGPDNEQFF TGTGCCAGCAGCATAGGACCAGACAATGAGCAGTTCTTC
. TRBD2 TRBJ2-5 TRBV15 CATGGPASGLVTQYF TGTGCCACCGGGGGCCCGGCTAGCGGGCTCGTGACCCAGTACTTC
few . TRBJ2-3 TRBV7-3 CASSSPGRLDTQYF TGTGCCAGCAGCTCCCCAGGGCGCCTGGATACGCAGTATTTT
many . TRBJ1-2 TRBV7-2 CASSLGGFMNYGYTF TGTGCCAGCAGCTTGGGCGGGTTCATGAACTATGGCTACACCTTC
. TRBD1 TRBJ2-7 TRBV5-1 CASSLVPGQGAGEQYF TGCGCCAGCAGCTTGGTGCCGGGACAGGGGGCGGGTGAGCAGTACTTC
many TRBD2 TRBJ2-1 TRBV6-2/TRBV6-3 CASSYYRGGAHEQFF TGTGCCAGCAGTTATTACCGCGGGGGGGCCCATGAGCAGTTCTTC
. . TRBJ2-7 TRBV7-2 CASSAHSGALYEQYF TGTGCCAGCAGCGCACATTCGGGAGCGCTGTACGAGCAGTACTTC
few . TRBJ2-7 TRBV7-3 CASSLLVSGSYEQYF TGTGCCAGCAGCTTACTGGTCTCGGGCTCCTACGAGCAGTACTTC
. . TRBJ2-3 TRBV20-1 CSARGPLGTDTDTQYF TGCAGTGCTAGAGGGCCCCTAGGGACTGACACAGATACGCAGTATTTT
. . TRBJ2-3 TRBV21-1 CASRVTSGGRWGTDTQYF TGTGCCAGCAGAGTAACTAGCGGGGGCAGGTGGGGCACAGATACGCAGTATTTT
many TRBD1 TRBJ1-6 TRBV12-3/TRBV12-4 CASRFGQVNNSPLHF TGTGCCAGCAGATTCGGACAGGTTAATAATTCACCCCTCCACTTT
. . TRBJ2-7 TRBV6-5 CASGQNYEQYF TGTGCCAGTGGACAGAACTACGAGCAGTACTTC
. . TRBJ1-1 TRBV15 CATSRDPGVNTEAFF TGTGCCACCAGCAGAGATCCAGGAGTGAACACTGAAGCTTTCTTT
many . TRBJ1-2 TRBV5-1 CASSFSTAYYGYTF TGCGCCAGCAGCTTCAGTACAGCTTACTATGGCTACACCTTC
. . TRBJ1-1 TRBV9 CASSGQRDMNTEAFF TGTGCCAGCAGCGGCCAACGGGACATGAACACTGAAGCTTTCTTT
. . TRBJ1-5 TRBV20-1 CSAPAGDWSQPQHF TGCAGTGCTCCGGCCGGGGACTGGAGTCAGCCCCAGCATTTT
. TRBD2 TRBJ2-1 TRBV29-1 CSVERSGGYNEQFF TGCAGCGTTGAGCGGTCGGGGGGCTACAATGAGCAGTTCTTC
. . TRBJ1-2 TRBV6-1 CASDYGAGNDGYTF TGTGCCAGCGATTATGGGGCAGGCAACGATGGCTACACCTTC
many . TRBJ2-3 TRBV29-1 CSVRSGPSTDTQYF TGCAGCGTCCGTAGCGGACCTAGCACAGATACGCAGTATTTT
many TRBD1 TRBJ2-1 TRBV20-1 CSARAGTGYSEQFF TGCAGTGCTAGGGCCGGGACAGGGTATAGTGAGCAGTTCTTC
. TRBD1 TRBJ1-2 TRBV19 CASSKTGEYGYTF TGTGCCAGTAGTAAGACAGGGGAATATGGCTACACCTTC
. . TRBJ1-5 TRBV20-1 CSAERTVNQPQHF TGCAGTGCTGAAAGGACAGTCAATCAGCCCCAGCATTTT
many . TRBJ2-7 TRBV10-3 CAISESRGFTYEQYF TGTGCCATCAGTGAGTCGCGAGGCTTTACCTACGAGCAGTACTTC
many . TRBJ2-1 TRBV20-1 CSALADLYSYNEQFF TGCAGTGCTCTGGCGGACCTATACTCCTACAATGAGCAGTTCTTC
. . TRBJ1-2 TRBV5-1 CASSLGRHGRGRGYTF TGCGCCAGCAGCTTGGGCAGGCACGGCCGGGGACGAGGCTACACCTTC
few . TRBJ2-1 TRBV4-3 CASSPQPRLSMINEQFF TGCGCCAGCAGCCCGCAACCCCGCCTTAGCATGATCAATGAGCAGTTCTTC
few . TRBJ2-7 TRBV15 CATSREGRQYF TGTGCCACCAGCAGAGAGGGGCGGCAGTACTTC
. . TRBJ1-1 TRBV7-6 CASSLAGSVEAFF TGTGCCAGCAGCTTAGCTGGGTCCGTTGAAGCTTTCTTT
few TRBD2 TRBJ2-7 TRBV28 CASSPVVSGPLDSYEQYF TGTGCCAGCAGCCCCGTTGTTAGCGGGCCTCTTGACTCCTACGAGCAGTACTTC
. TRBD1 TRBJ2-3 TRBV20-1 CSALRQGRADTQYF TGCAGTGCTCTCCGACAGGGAAGGGCAGATACGCAGTATTTT
. . TRBJ2-5 TRBV18 CASSPPGRGTETQYF TGTGCCAGCTCACCACCGGGTCGAGGGACGGAGACCCAGTACTTC
. . TRBJ1-2 TRBV29-1 CSVRVRGYTF TGCAGCGTTAGGGTTCGGGGCTACACCTTC
many . TRBJ2-1 TRBV9 CASSVGAYNEQFF TGTGCCAGCAGCGTAGGGGCCTACAATGAGCAGTTCTTC
. . TRBJ1-1 TRBV4-2 CASSQHLTVEAFF TGTGCCAGCAGCCAACACCTCACAGTTGAAGCTTTCTTT
. TRBD2 TRBJ2-7 TRBV4-3 CASSQRPSGSYEQYF TGCGCCAGCAGCCAACGCCCTAGCGGTTCCTACGAGCAGTACTTC
. TRBD1 TRBJ2-5 TRBV7-6 CASRPIGQGAGETQYF TGTGCCAGCAGACCGATCGGACAGGGGGCTGGGGAGACCCAGTACTTC